This T cell receptor beta chain was identified during a study of synovial regulatory T cells in juvenile arthritis. Data came from immunoSEQ multiplex PCR; TCRdb stores just in-frame clones and leaves some out. The sample has some 7,000 clones. A note on this clone: Its antigen is still unknown.

General observations from the study: Compared with other blood Treg cells, inflammation-associated Treg cells had reduced TCR diversity.

The CDR3 has 15 amino acids. This entry has no DNA. Germline-derived CDR1 and CDR2 are SGHAT and FQNNGV. Patients were aged median about 10 years with disease lasting median around 7 years. Specimen: Treg cells from blood. Noted subset: remaining (HLA-DR-negative) circulating blood Treg cells. The gene calls are TRBV11-2 and TRBJ1-3; TCRdb reports TRBD1, a call that lacks DNA to check it against. This TCR was sampled from a donor aged 2 to 35 with juvenile idiopathic arthritis. CDR3 protein: CASSSQTASGNTIYF.